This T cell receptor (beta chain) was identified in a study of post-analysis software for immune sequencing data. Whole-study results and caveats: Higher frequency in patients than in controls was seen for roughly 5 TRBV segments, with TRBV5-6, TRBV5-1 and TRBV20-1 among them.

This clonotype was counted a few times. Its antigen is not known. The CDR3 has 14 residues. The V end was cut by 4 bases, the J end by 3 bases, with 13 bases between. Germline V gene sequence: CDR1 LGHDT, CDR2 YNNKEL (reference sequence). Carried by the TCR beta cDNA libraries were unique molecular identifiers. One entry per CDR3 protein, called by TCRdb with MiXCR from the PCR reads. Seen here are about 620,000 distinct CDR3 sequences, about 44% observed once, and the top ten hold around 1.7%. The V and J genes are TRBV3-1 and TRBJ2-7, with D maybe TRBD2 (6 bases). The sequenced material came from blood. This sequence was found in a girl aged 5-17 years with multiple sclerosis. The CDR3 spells CASSLLALNYEQYF. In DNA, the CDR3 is TGTGCCAGCAGCCTCCTAGCGTTGAACTACGAGCAGTACTTC.